Listed here are 9 T cell receptor beta chains from one sample, sequenced in a study of blood T cell repertoires in COVID-19. Only in-frame clones appear in the TCRdb table, and some are missing; sequencing was by immunoSEQ multiplex PCR. The sample lists more than 90,000 clones, more than 60% occurring once. The sample taken for sequencing was peripheral blood. These receptors all stem from a man aged 65 to 79 with acute or convalescent COVID-19.

The chain joins TRBV2 to TRBJ2-3; 14 nucleotides align to TRBD2. The CDR3 has 16 residues. Germline loops: CDR1 SNHLY, CDR2 FYNNEI. J was trimmed by 6 bases and V by 6 bases; bases with no gene match: 8. The DNA of the CDR3 is TGTGCCAGCAGGGACGGACTAGCGGGAGGAGGGGATACGCAGTATTTT. Encoded protein: CASRDGLAGGGDTQYF.

The V and J genes are TRBV27 and TRBJ2-7; 7 bases are shared with TRBD2. CDR3 length equals 12 residues. V lost 6 bases and J lost 9; bases outside the gene matches: 8. CDR1 and CDR2 from the germline V gene are MNHEY and SMNVEV (reference sequence). The CDR3 loop is CASRTGEGTQYF. The CDR3 bases are TGTGCCAGCAGGACCGGGGAGGGAACGCAGTACTTC.

The chain joins TRBV11-3 to TRBJ2-1; possible D gene TRBD2, 5 bases. This CDR3 contains 15 residues. CDR1 and CDR2 from the germline V gene are SGHNT and YENEEA. Trimming removed 0 bases from V and 6 bases from J, with 12 bases in between. In DNA form, the CDR3 reads TGTGCCAGCAGCTTAGACGTAGCTCGGGGCAATGAGCAGTTCTTC. Protein product: CASSLDVARGNEQFF.

This sequence joins TRBV19 and TRBJ2-2, with 11 bases lining up with TRBD2. V gave up 4 bases and J gave up 7 bases; unmatched junction bases: 5. The CDR3 length is 15 residues. From germline, CDR1 is LNHDA and CDR2 SQIVND (reference sequence). The CDR3 sequence is CASSTDLAGGGELFF. The CDR3 DNA sequence: TGTGCCAGTAGTACTGATCTAGCGGGGGGCGGGGAGCTGTTTTTT.

The chain couples TRBV6-2 or TRBV6-3 to TRBJ2-1; unclear D gene. Germline V gene data show CDR1 as MNHEY and CDR2 as SVGEGT. This CDR3 has 11 residues. Trimming removed 6 bases from V and 10 bases from J, with 10 bases in between. The CDR3 bases are TGTGCCAGCAGCCCCGCGTGGGAGCAGTTCTTC. This gives the protein CASSPAWEQFF.

V gene TRBV5-5 combines with J gene TRBJ2-7; D might be TRBD2 (5 bases). The ends were cut back, 0 bases at V and 3 bases at J, with 13 bases in the middle. CDR3 length equals 15 residues. Germline CDR1 reads SGHKS; CDR2 reads YYEKEE (reference sequence). The chain's CDR3 is CASSLGAAALYEQYF. The CDR3 nucleotides read TGTGCCAGCAGCTTGGGTGCAGCGGCCCTCTACGAGCAGTACTTC.

V gene TRBV4-1 combines with J gene TRBJ2-6; TRBD1 aligns across 7 bases. The germline CDR1 and CDR2 sequences are MGHRA and YSYEKL. The junction had 1 base not matched to a gene; V was cut back by 0 bases and J by 2 bases. CDR3 length: 16 amino acids. CDR3 in DNA: TGCGCCAGCAGCCAAGAAACAGGGGCTGGGGCCAACGTCCTGACTTTC. Protein: CASSQETGAGANVLTF.

The gene calls are TRBV7-2 and TRBJ2-3; D is unresolved. Germline values: CDR1 SGHTA, CDR2 FQGNSA. The CDR3 consists of 13 residues. V was trimmed by 4 bases and J by 4 bases, leaving 9 bases between them. This chain's CDR3 is CASSSQYPDTQYF. The CDR3 DNA follows: TGTGCCAGCAGCTCACAGTACCCAGATACGCAGTATTTT.

The sample holds one count of this clone. The chain links TRBV7-7 to TRBJ2-7; D unresolved. The length of the CDR3 is 13 residues. The germline V and J ends were trimmed by 1 base and 7 bases, with 11 bases remaining between them. Germline CDR1 is SSHAT and CDR2 is FNYEAQ (reference sequence). This CDR3 reads CASSLGYGLEQYF. The CDR3 DNA reads TGTGCCAGCAGCTTAGGGTACGGTTTAGAGCAGTACTTC.